This entry lists 29 T cell receptor beta chains sequenced from one sample in a study of shared clonotypes between healthy human individuals. Sequencing used immunoSEQ multiplex PCR; TCRdb keeps in-frame clones, though not all of them. The table lists some 2.3 million clones, more than 80% of them singletons. The source material was naive CD4+ T cells from PBMCs. This sample's subset: CD45RA+ positively selected. These receptor sequences come from a young man in good health. Some clones in this sample may be carry-over from other donors' samples.

The gene calls are TRBV7-2 and TRBJ2-7; tentative D call: TRBD1 (6 bases). The germline V and J ends were trimmed by 5 bases and 4 bases, with 15 bases remaining between them. Looked up from germline, CDR1 is SGHTA and CDR2 is FQGNSA. The CDR3 contains 14 residues. The chain's CDR3 is CASSARGIMYEQYF. CDR3 bases: TGTGCCAGCAGCGCCAGGGGAATTATGTACGAGCAGTACTTC.

This chain connects TRBV19 to TRBJ2-1; 8 bases agree with TRBD1. The CDR3 has 13 amino acids. Germline V gene data show CDR1 as LNHDA and CDR2 as SQIVND (reference sequence). The junction had 8 bases not matched to a gene; V was cut back by 7 bases and J by 9 bases. CDR3 bases: TGTGCCAGTAACCGGGACAGGAGGAGTGAGCAGTTCTTC. It translates to CASNRDRRSEQFF.

The chain couples TRBV19 to TRBJ2-7; D not resolved. The V gene lost 9 bases and the J gene lost 5 bases, with 17 bases spanning the gap. The germline V gene has CDR1 LNHDA and CDR2 SQIVND (reference sequence). This CDR3 has 13 residues. The CDR3 region has the DNA TGTGCCAGCACGAAGGTCGGTTCTGACGAGCAGTACTTC. Translation: CASTKVGSDEQYF.

This clone was seen a few times. The J gene is TRBJ1-1, the V gene TRBV5-1, with D unresolved. V was cut by 3 bases and J by 3 bases, with 12 bases left in between. The CDR3 length is 14 residues. Germline values: CDR1 SGHRS, CDR2 YFSETQ. For the CDR3, the DNA is TGCGCCAGCAGCTCAACCCCTGGGGACACTGAAGCTTTCTTT. Amino acid sequence: CASSSTPGDTEAFF.

The gene calls are TRBV18 and TRBJ2-4; 12 bases align to TRBD2. The CDR3 sequence is 18 residues long. CDR1 and CDR2 (germline): KGHSH, LQKENI. The V gene end was trimmed by 1 base and the J gene end by 2 bases; junction bases not matched to a gene: 6. CDR3 in amino acids: CASSPRTSGTNSKNIQYF. CDR3 sequence (DNA): TGTGCCAGCTCACCACGGACTAGCGGGACGAATTCCAAAAACATTCAGTACTTC.

This clone showed up just once. This chain connects TRBV4-1 to TRBJ2-2; D gene unclear. The CDR3 covers 14 residues. Per the germline V gene, CDR1 is MGHRA and CDR2 is YSYEKL. Trimming shortened V by 1 base and J by 4 bases, and 7 bases separated the two germline ends. The CDR3 nucleotides read TGCGCCAGCAGCCAAGGTCTTGCCACCGGGGAGCTGTTTTTT. Translating gives CASSQGLATGELFF.

The V gene is TRBV6-6, the J gene TRBJ1-1; D gene uncertain. V lost 2 bases to trimming and J lost 7 bases, with 8 bases between them. Germline assignment: CDR1 MNHNY and CDR2 SVGAGI (reference sequence). CDR3 length: 12 residues. The CDR3: CASSYRPVEAFF. The CDR3 DNA follows: TGTGCCAGCAGTTACAGGCCGGTTGAAGCTTTCTTT.

This clone was observed once. The chain couples TRBV6-6 to TRBJ2-7; TRBD1 agrees at 9 bases. After removal of 7 bases from V and 3 bases from J, the junction contained 4 bases not matched to a gene. The CDR3 is 13 residues long. CDR1 and CDR2 (germline): MNHNY, SVGAGI (reference sequence). The CDR3 loop is CASKQGANYEQYF. The CDR3, as DNA: TGTGCCAGCAAACAGGGGGCAAACTACGAGCAGTACTTC.

This chain connects TRBV5-1 to TRBJ2-5; 9 bases match TRBD2. Germline V lookup: CDR1 SGHRS, CDR2 YFSETQ. V gave up 4 bases and J gave up 5 bases; unmatched junction bases: 9. The CDR3 totals 15 residues. CDR3 DNA sequence: TGCGCCAGCAGCCTATTAGCGGGAGCCCAGGAGACCCAGTACTTC. It encodes CASSLLAGAQETQYF.

The chain employs TRBV2 and TRBJ1-4; 8 nucleotides align to TRBD1. The CDR3 runs 17 residues. Trimming at V came to 4 bases and at J to 7 bases, leaving 14 bases not matched to a gene. Per the germline V gene, CDR1 is SNHLY and CDR2 is FYNNEI. The CDR3 protein is CASSGTRHRGWVEKLFF. Written as DNA, the CDR3 is TGTGCCAGCAGTGGGACGAGACACAGGGGGTGGGTTGAAAAACTGTTTTTT.

The gene calls are TRBV15 and TRBJ1-1, with a weak D call TRBD1 (5 bases). The CDR3 contains 16 residues. Germline loops: CDR1 LNHNV, CDR2 YYDKDF (reference sequence). With 3 bases removed from V and 5 bases from J, the gap between germline ends came to 19 bases. As DNA, the CDR3 is TGTGCCACCAGCAGGGGTACGTTGGTCTACAGGACTGAAGCTTTCTTT. Translated: CATSRGTLVYRTEAFF.

This chain connects TRBV18 to TRBJ2-5; D unclear. Trimming removed 5 bases at V and 1 base at J, with 14 bases between. The CDR3 has 15 residues. CDR1 and CDR2 from the germline V gene are KGHSH and LQKENI. Here the CDR3 DNA reads TGTGCCAGCTCAAGGACCCCGCACCCCCAAGAGACCCAGTACTTC. This encodes CASSRTPHPQETQYF. The full variable domain, in which reference TRBV18 and TRBJ2-5 provide the parts outside the CDR3, is NAGVMQNPRHLVRRRGQEARLRCSPMKGHSHVYWYRQLPEEGLKFMVYLQKENIIDESGMPKERFSAEFPKEGPSILRIQQVVRGDSAAYFCASSRTPHPQETQYFGPGTRLLVL.

The V gene is TRBV7-3, the J gene TRBJ2-1; D may correspond to TRBD1 or TRBD2 (5 bases each). CDR1 is SGHTA and CDR2 is FQGTGA in the germline V gene. Trimming removed 2 bases at V and 6 bases at J, with 20 bases between. The CDR3 loop spans 17 amino acids. The CDR3 sequence is CASSLSRDVGPGNEQFF. CDR3 DNA: TGTGCCAGCAGCTTATCTCGGGACGTAGGGCCAGGCAATGAGCAGTTCTTC.

V usage is TRBV5-5 and J usage is TRBJ1-2; D remains unclear. Germline V CDR1 and CDR2: SGHKS, YYEKEE (reference sequence). V lost 1 base to trimming and J lost 0 bases, with 10 bases between them. The CDR3 contains 15 residues. The CDR3 here is CASSLSGSSNYGYTF. CDR3 nucleotide sequence: TGTGCCAGCAGCTTGTCGGGCAGCTCTAACTATGGCTACACCTTC. Combining the CDR3 with reference TRBV5-5 and TRBJ1-2 gives the whole variable domain DAGVTQSPTHLIKTRGQQVTLRCSPISGHKSVSWYQQVLGQGPQFIFQYYEKEERGRGNFPDRFSARQFPNYSSELNVNALLLGDSALYLCASSLSGSSNYGYTFGSGTRLTVV.

The chain joins TRBV28 to TRBJ2-5; a possible D gene is TRBD2 (6 bases). Trimming removed 7 bases from V and 4 bases from J, with 13 bases in between. CDR1 and CDR2 (germline): MDHEN, SYDVKM. The CDR3 runs 13 residues. CDR3 region: CASTQGGRETQYF. Written as DNA, the CDR3 is TGTGCCAGCACCCAAGGAGGGAGAGAGACCCAGTACTTC.

The genes are TRBV29-1 and TRBJ2-7, with TRBD2 identical over 13 bases. The CDR3 totals 14 residues. Trimming cost V 4 bases and J 10 bases; bases outside gene matches: 10. Germline V gene lookup returns CDR1 SQVTM and CDR2 ANQGSEA. For the CDR3, the DNA is TGCAGCGTTGGGGAGGGGACTAGCGGGATAGGACAGTACTTC. This translates into CSVGEGTSGIGQYF.

This chain uses TRBV6-5 with TRBJ1-6; D unclear. Trimming removed 0 bases at V and 7 bases at J, with 13 bases between. Looked up from germline, CDR1 is MNHEY and CDR2 is SVGAGI. CDR3 length: 16 residues. The CDR3: CASSYSRGSGNSPLHF. The CDR3 DNA is TGTGCCAGCAGTTACTCCCGTGGATCGGGGAATTCACCCCTCCACTTT.

The chain uses TRBV18 and TRBJ2-5, with 9 bases lining up with TRBD2. This CDR3 has 14 residues. Germline CDR1 and CDR2: KGHSH and LQKENI. With 3 bases clipped from V and 5 bases from J, the junction kept 4 bases outside the gene matches. The CDR3: CASSPGLARETQYF. The CDR3 DNA follows: TGTGCCAGCTCACCGGGACTAGCTCGGGAGACCCAGTACTTC.

V usage is TRBV6-5 and J usage is TRBJ1-5; D is undetermined. Per the germline V gene, CDR1 is MNHEY and CDR2 is SVGAGI. CDR3 size: 13 residues. The germline V and J ends were trimmed by 2 bases and 7 bases, with 9 bases remaining between them. CDR3 region: CASSYQERQPQHF. Here the CDR3 DNA reads TGTGCCAGCAGTTACCAGGAACGGCAGCCCCAGCATTTT.

This CDR3 reads CASSLYRGAEAFF. The CDR3 coding sequence is TGTGCCAGCAGTTTGTACAGGGGGGCTGAAGCTTTCTTT. V gene TRBV27 combines with J gene TRBJ1-1; 8 bases match TRBD1. The junction had 3 bases not matched to a gene; V was cut back by 3 bases and J by 6 bases. In germline, CDR1 is MNHEY, CDR2 SMNVEV (reference sequence). This CDR3 region has 13 residues.

This rearrangement joins TRBV2 to TRBJ1-2, with 11 bases aligning to TRBD1. V was pared by 7 bases and J by 6 bases, with 7 bases of the junction left unmatched. Germline CDR1 and CDR2: SNHLY and FYNNEI. The CDR3 runs to 14 residues. The CDR3 is CASTPDRGLDGYTF. The CDR3 DNA sequence: TGTGCCAGCACCCCGGACAGGGGGCTTGATGGCTACACCTTC.

The chain is built from TRBV7-3 and TRBJ1-1; 10 bases fit TRBD1. V lost 0 bases to trimming and J lost 5 bases; unmatched junction nucleotides: 6. There are 16 residues in the CDR3. Germline CDR1 is SGHTA and CDR2 is FQGTGA. The CDR3 region is CASSLTWDRGTTEAFF. CDR3 coding DNA: TGTGCCAGCAGCTTAACCTGGGACAGGGGAACGACTGAAGCTTTCTTT.

The rearrangement links TRBV5-1 to TRBJ2-5, with TRBD2 matching 10 bases. CDR3 size: 15 residues. V lost 4 bases, J lost 1 base, and 4 bases stayed unmatched. CDR1 and CDR2 from the germline V gene are SGHRS and YFSETQ. CDR3 sequence (DNA): TGCGCCAGCAGCCCTAGCGGGAGTACCCAAGAGACCCAGTACTTC. The encoded protein is CASSPSGSTQETQYF.

The gene calls are TRBV10-1 and TRBJ2-1, with TRBD1 matching over 8 bases. J gave up 8 bases and V 4 bases, and 10 bases lay outside the gene matches. Germline values: CDR1 WNHNN, CDR2 SYGVQD (reference sequence). The CDR3 runs to 15 residues. The CDR3 loop reads CASSGRQGPRDEQFF. In nucleotides, the CDR3 is TGCGCCAGCAGTGGTCGACAGGGGCCCAGGGATGAGCAGTTCTTC.

V gene TRBV2 combines with J gene TRBJ2-7; 11 bases map to TRBD1. Germline loops: CDR1 SNHLY, CDR2 FYNNEI. The CDR3 spans 15 residues. V lost 4 bases and J lost 7; bases outside the gene matches: 9. CDR3 sequence reads: CASSGLDRGQGEQYF. CDR3 nucleotides: TGTGCCAGCAGTGGGCTGGACAGGGGGCAAGGGGAGCAGTACTTC.

This rearrangement joins TRBV11-2 to TRBJ2-7, with D perhaps matching TRBD2 (6 bases). V lost 6 bases and J 2 bases, leaving 17 bases between the germline ends. Germline CDR1 SGHAT, CDR2 FQNNGV. This CDR3 comprises 15 residues. The CDR3 DNA follows: TGTGCCAGCAGACGGACTACCCCTACCCCCTACGAGCAGTACTTC. It translates to CASRRTTPTPYEQYF.

The J gene is TRBJ2-2, the V gene TRBV30, with TRBD1 matching over 7 bases. The V segment lost 2 bases and the J segment 3 bases; nucleotides outside the gene matches: 9. In germline, CDR1 is GTSNPN, CDR2 SVGIG (reference sequence). The CDR3 consists of 16 residues. The DNA of the CDR3 is TGTGCCTGGAGTAGGTACAGGGGTCTGGACACCGGGGAGCTGTTTTTT. As protein: CAWSRYRGLDTGELFF. Supplemented by reference TRBV30 and TRBJ2-2, the full variable domain reads SQTIHQWPATLVQPVGSPLSLECTVEGTSNPNLYWYRQAAGRGLQLLFYSVGIGQISSEVPQNLSASRPQDRQFILSSKKLLLSDSGFYLCAWSRYRGLDTGELFFGEGSRLTVL.

This chain connects TRBV4-2 to TRBJ2-1, with D perhaps matching TRBD1 (6 bases). The CDR3 has 16 residues. Trimming removed 3 bases from V and 7 bases from J, with 19 bases in between. Germline CDR1 LGHNA, CDR2 YNFKEQ. CDR3 bases: TGTGCCAGCAGCCATGCCGGTGGGGGCCGAGCGAATGAGCAGTTCTTC. Its translation is CASSHAGGGRANEQFF.

As to this clone: Other DNA sequences from this sample encode an identical CDR3 as well. The chain has TRBV2 and TRBJ1-4, with TRBD1 matching over 7 bases. This CDR3 comprises 14 residues. The germline CDR1 and CDR2 sequences are SNHLY and FYNNEI. The V segment lost 6 bases and the J segment 8 bases; nucleotides outside the gene matches: 9. Here the CDR3 reads CASSPGQVGEKLFF. The CDR3, as DNA: TGTGCCAGCAGCCCCGGACAGGTTGGAGAAAAACTGTTTTTT.